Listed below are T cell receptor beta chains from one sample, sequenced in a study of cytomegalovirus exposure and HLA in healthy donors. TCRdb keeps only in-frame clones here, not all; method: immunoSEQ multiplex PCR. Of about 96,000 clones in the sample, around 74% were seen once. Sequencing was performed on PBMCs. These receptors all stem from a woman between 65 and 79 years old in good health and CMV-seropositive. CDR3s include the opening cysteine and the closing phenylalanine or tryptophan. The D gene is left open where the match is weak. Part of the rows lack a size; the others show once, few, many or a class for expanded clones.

DNA: TGTGCCAGCAGTTTACAGGGGTTCTATGGCTACACCTTC; CDR3: CASSLQGFYGYTF; V: TRBV27; D: -; size: -; length: 13; J: TRBJ1-2
DNA: TGTGCCAGCAGCTTATATGGAGTGGAGACCCAGTACTTC; CDR3: CASSLYGVETQYF; V: TRBV7-9; D: -; size: -; length: 13; J: TRBJ2-5
DNA: TGTGCCAGCAGCGTACAGGGGCTGAACACCGGGGAGCTGTTTTTT; CDR3: CASSVQGLNTGELFF; V: TRBV7-6; D: TRBD1; size: -; length: 15; J: TRBJ2-2
DNA: TGCGCCAGCACCGCGGGGCCAACTAGCACAGATACGCAGTATTTT; CDR3: CASTAGPTSTDTQYF; V: TRBV5-1; D: -; size: -; length: 15; J: TRBJ2-3
DNA: TGTGCCAGCAGCTTGGGGACAGGGAGGAATGAGCAGTTCTTC; CDR3: CASSLGTGRNEQFF; V: TRBV5-4; D: TRBD1; size: -; length: 14; J: TRBJ2-1
DNA: TGTGCCAGCAGCTTTACGGGGACAGATGGCTACACCTTC; CDR3: CASSFTGTDGYTF; V: TRBV5-4; D: TRBD1; size: -; length: 13; J: TRBJ1-2
DNA: TGTGCCCTGGAGCTAGCGGGGTACAATGAGCAGTTCTTC; CDR3: CALELAGYNEQFF; V: TRBV30; D: TRBD2; size: -; length: 13; J: TRBJ2-1
DNA: TGTGCCAGCAGAGGGACAGGGAGCGCAGATACGCAGTATTTT; CDR3: CASRGTGSADTQYF; V: TRBV2; D: TRBD1; size: -; length: 14; J: TRBJ2-3
DNA: TGTGCCAGCACGGGGGAACCCTCCTACGAGCAGTACTTC; CDR3: CASTGEPSYEQYF; V: TRBV6-5; D: -; size: -; length: 13; J: TRBJ2-7
DNA: TGTGCCAGCAGCGCACGGACAGGGAGGACCTACGAGCAGTACTTC; CDR3: CASSARTGRTYEQYF; V: TRBV9; D: TRBD1; size: -; length: 15; J: TRBJ2-7
DNA: TGCGCCAGCAGCCAAGACGGGGTTCGACGGGATACGCAGTATTTT; CDR3: CASSQDGVRRDTQYF; V: TRBV4-1; D: -; size: -; length: 15; J: TRBJ2-3
DNA: TGTGCCAGCAGTTTAGGCTTCACTGAAGCTTTCTTT; CDR3: CASSLGFTEAFF; V: TRBV28; D: -; size: -; length: 12; J: TRBJ1-1
DNA: TGTGCCAGCAGGGGGAGGGACACCGGGGAGCTGTTTTTT; CDR3: CASRGRDTGELFF; V: TRBV7-3; D: TRBD2; size: -; length: 13; J: TRBJ2-2
DNA: TGTGCCAGCAGTTCCCCCGGGACAGGGTCCCACGAGCAGTACTTC; CDR3: CASSSPGTGSHEQYF; V: TRBV28; D: TRBD1; size: -; length: 15; J: TRBJ2-7
DNA: TGCAGTGCTAGACCAGGGAAGACCCAGTACTTC; CDR3: CSARPGKTQYF; V: TRBV20-1; D: -; size: few; length: 11; J: TRBJ2-5
DNA: TGTGCCAGCAGCCCGACTAGCGGGGGCTACAATGAGCAGTTCTTC; CDR3: CASSPTSGGYNEQFF; V: TRBV7-3; D: TRBD2; size: -; length: 15; J: TRBJ2-1
DNA: TGTGCCAGTAGTAAGGGGGGACAGGGGATCATCGAGCAGTACTTC; CDR3: CASSKGGQGIIEQYF; V: TRBV19; D: TRBD1; size: -; length: 15; J: TRBJ2-7
DNA: TGTGCCAGTAGTATTGACAGGGGAAGGAATCAGCCCCAGCATTTT; CDR3: CASSIDRGRNQPQHF; V: TRBV19; D: TRBD1; size: -; length: 15; J: TRBJ1-5
DNA: TGTGCCAGCAGAGTAGCGGGCAGCACAGATACGCAGTATTTT; CDR3: CASRVAGSTDTQYF; V: TRBV6-6; D: TRBD2; size: -; length: 14; J: TRBJ2-3
DNA: TGTGCCAGCAGCTTGACCGGGACTAGCGACACAGATACGCAGTATTTT; CDR3: CASSLTGTSDTDTQYF; V: TRBV5-6; D: TRBD2; size: -; length: 16; J: TRBJ2-3
DNA: TGTGCCAGCAGTTTATGGGCAGGGGGCACGAATGAGCAGTTCTTC; CDR3: CASSLWAGGTNEQFF; V: TRBV27; D: TRBD1; size: -; length: 15; J: TRBJ2-1
DNA: TGTGCCAGCAGTTCGACTAGCGGGAGGATAACCGGGGAGCTGTTTTTT; CDR3: CASSSTSGRITGELFF; V: TRBV28; D: TRBD2; size: -; length: 16; J: TRBJ2-2
DNA: TGTGCCAGTAGTCCTACACAGGGGTATGGCTACACCTTC; CDR3: CASSPTQGYGYTF; V: TRBV19; D: TRBD1; size: few; length: 13; J: TRBJ1-2
DNA: TGTGCCAGCAGTTACCGACAGCGTAACTATGGCTACACCTTC; CDR3: CASSYRQRNYGYTF; V: TRBV28; D: -; size: -; length: 14; J: TRBJ1-2
DNA: TGTGCCAGCAGCTGGGGACACCCATACAATGAGCAGTTCTTC; CDR3: CASSWGHPYNEQFF; V: TRBV7-9; D: -; size: few; length: 14; J: TRBJ2-1
DNA: TGTGCCAGCAGCGTAGCGACGGATTACAGGGATAGGGGCTATGGCTACACCTTC; CDR3: CASSVATDYRDRGYGYTF; V: TRBV9; D: -; size: -; length: 18; J: TRBJ1-2
DNA: TGTGCCACCAGCAGGGACAGATACGAGGGTGAAGCTTTCTTT; CDR3: CATSRDRYEGEAFF; V: TRBV15; D: -; size: few; length: 14; J: TRBJ1-1
DNA: TGTGCCAGCAGTGTAGGACTAGCGGGTATCGATGAGCAGTTCTTC; CDR3: CASSVGLAGIDEQFF; V: TRBV6-4; D: TRBD2; size: -; length: 15; J: TRBJ2-1
DNA: TGCGCCAGCAGCCAAGAAACAGTGAACACTGAAGCTTTCTTT; CDR3: CASSQETVNTEAFF; V: TRBV4-1; D: -; size: -; length: 14; J: TRBJ1-1
DNA: TGTGCCAGCAGCCAGAGGGCCACAGATACGCAGTATTTT; CDR3: CASSQRATDTQYF; V: TRBV6-5; D: -; size: -; length: 13; J: TRBJ2-3
DNA: TGTGCCAGCAGTTTATCGGGAGGACGGACTAATAATGAAAAACTGTTTTTT; CDR3: CASSLSGGRTNNEKLFF; V: TRBV27; D: -; size: -; length: 17; J: TRBJ1-4
DNA: TGCGCCAGCAGCCAAGGTGGCAGGGCCGGTGGAAACACCATATATTTT; CDR3: CASSQGGRAGGNTIYF; V: TRBV4-3; D: -; size: few; length: 16; J: TRBJ1-3
DNA: TGTGCCAGCAGCCCCGACAGTAACTATGGCTACACCTTC; CDR3: CASSPDSNYGYTF; V: TRBV7-9; D: -; size: -; length: 13; J: TRBJ1-2
DNA: TGTGCCAGCATGACAGACCTTAATAATTCACCCCTCCACTTT; CDR3: CASMTDLNNSPLHF; V: TRBV6-5; D: -; size: -; length: 14; J: TRBJ1-6
DNA: TGTGCCAGTAGTATAGCGGGAGCCAAGTACAATGAGCAGTTCTTC; CDR3: CASSIAGAKYNEQFF; V: TRBV19; D: -; size: few; length: 15; J: TRBJ2-1
DNA: TGTGCCAGCAGCAGAACAGGGGTGGGGTACAATGAGCAGTTCTTC; CDR3: CASSRTGVGYNEQFF; V: TRBV7-9; D: TRBD1; size: few; length: 15; J: TRBJ2-1
DNA: TGCGCCAGCACCGCCAATACCCTCCTGGGACTAGCTCTCGAGCAGTACTTC; CDR3: CASTANTLLGLALEQYF; V: TRBV5-1; D: TRBD2; size: -; length: 17; J: TRBJ2-7
DNA: TGTGCCAGCAGCTTAGGCGGACAGGGATCGAGGAACACTGAAGCTTTCTTT; CDR3: CASSLGGQGSRNTEAFF; V: TRBV11-1; D: TRBD1; size: -; length: 17; J: TRBJ1-1
DNA: TGTGCCAGCAGCTCACGATACGGGGGAGGCGAGCAGTACTTC; CDR3: CASSSRYGGGEQYF; V: TRBV7-2; D: -; size: -; length: 14; J: TRBJ2-7